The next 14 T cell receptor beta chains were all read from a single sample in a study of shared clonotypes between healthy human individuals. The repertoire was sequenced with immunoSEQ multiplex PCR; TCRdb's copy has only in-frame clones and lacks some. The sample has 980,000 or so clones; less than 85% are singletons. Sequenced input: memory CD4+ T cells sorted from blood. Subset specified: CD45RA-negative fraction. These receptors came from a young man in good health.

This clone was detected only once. CDR3 sequence (DNA): TGTGCCAGCAGCCGAGGGACAGCCTATACTAACTATGGCTACACCTTC. This codes for CASSRGTAYTNYGYTF. The rearrangement uses TRBV5-6 and TRBJ1-2; 7 nucleotides align to TRBD1. Germline CDR1 and CDR2: SGHDT and YYEEEE. CDR3 length equals 16 residues. V shed 4 bases and J 0 bases; nucleotides not matched to a gene: 9.

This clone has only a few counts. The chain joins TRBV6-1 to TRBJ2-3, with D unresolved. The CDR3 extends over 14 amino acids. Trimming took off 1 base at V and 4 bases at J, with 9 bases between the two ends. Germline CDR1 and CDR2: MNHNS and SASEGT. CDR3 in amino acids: CASSEVSSADTQYF. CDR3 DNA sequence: TGTGCCAGCAGTGAAGTATCTAGTGCAGATACGCAGTATTTT.

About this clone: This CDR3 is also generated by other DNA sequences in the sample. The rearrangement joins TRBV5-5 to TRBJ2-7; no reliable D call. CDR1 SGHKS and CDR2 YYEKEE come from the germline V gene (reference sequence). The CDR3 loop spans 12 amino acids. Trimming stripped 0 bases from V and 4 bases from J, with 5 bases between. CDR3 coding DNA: TGTGCCAGCAGCTTGGAAGGGTACGAGCAGTACTTC. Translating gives CASSLEGYEQYF.

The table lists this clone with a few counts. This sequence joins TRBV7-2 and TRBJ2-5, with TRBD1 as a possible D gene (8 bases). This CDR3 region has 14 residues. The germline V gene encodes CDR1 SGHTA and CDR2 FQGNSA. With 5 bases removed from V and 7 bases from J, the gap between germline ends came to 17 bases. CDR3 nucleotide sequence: TGTGCCAGCAGCGCAGGACAGGGCGGGAGGACCCAGTACTTC. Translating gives CASSAGQGGRTQYF.

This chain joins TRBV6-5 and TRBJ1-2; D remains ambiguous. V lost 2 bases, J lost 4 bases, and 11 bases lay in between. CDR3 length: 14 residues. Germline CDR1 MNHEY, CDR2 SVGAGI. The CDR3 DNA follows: TGTGCCAGCAGTTACGGGGATGAGGGCTATGGCTACACCTTC. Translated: CASSYGDEGYGYTF.

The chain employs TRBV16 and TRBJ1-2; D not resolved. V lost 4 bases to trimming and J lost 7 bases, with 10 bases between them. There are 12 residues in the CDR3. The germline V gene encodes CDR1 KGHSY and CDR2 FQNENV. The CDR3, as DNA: TGTGCCAGCAGCCGGGAGCCTCCTGGCTACACCTTC. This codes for CASSREPPGYTF.

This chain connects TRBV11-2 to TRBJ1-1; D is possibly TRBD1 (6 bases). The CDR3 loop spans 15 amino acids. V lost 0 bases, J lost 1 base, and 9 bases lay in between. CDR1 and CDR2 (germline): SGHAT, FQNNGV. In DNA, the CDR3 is TGTGCCAGCAGCTTAGAAGGGGGGAGGAACACTGAAGCTTTCTTT. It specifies CASSLEGGRNTEAFF.

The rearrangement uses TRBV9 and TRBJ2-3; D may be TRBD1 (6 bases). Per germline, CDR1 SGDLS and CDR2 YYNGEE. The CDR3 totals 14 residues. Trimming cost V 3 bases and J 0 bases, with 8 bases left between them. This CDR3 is CASSGGPSTDTQYF. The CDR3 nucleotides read TGTGCCAGCAGCGGGGGGCCCAGCACAGATACGCAGTATTTT. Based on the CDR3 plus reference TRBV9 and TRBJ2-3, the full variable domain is DSGVTQTPKHLITATGQRVTLRCSPRSGDLSVYWYQQSLDQGLQFLIQYYNGEERAKGNILERFSAQQFPDLHSELNLSSLELGDSALYFCASSGGPSTDTQYFGPGTRLTVL.

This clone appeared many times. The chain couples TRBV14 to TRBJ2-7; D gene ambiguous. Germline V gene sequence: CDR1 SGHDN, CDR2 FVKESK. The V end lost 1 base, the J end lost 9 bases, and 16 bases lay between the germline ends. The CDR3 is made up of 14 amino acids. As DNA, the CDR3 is TGTGCCAGCAGCCAAGTATTACAGAAATCGTGGCAGTACTTC. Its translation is CASSQVLQKSWQYF.

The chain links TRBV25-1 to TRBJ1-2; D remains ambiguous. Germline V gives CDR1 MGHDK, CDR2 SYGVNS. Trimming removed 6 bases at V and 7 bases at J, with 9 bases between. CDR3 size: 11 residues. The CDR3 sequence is CASRGGGGYTF. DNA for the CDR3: TGTGCCAGCAGGGGAGGAGGTGGCTACACCTTC.

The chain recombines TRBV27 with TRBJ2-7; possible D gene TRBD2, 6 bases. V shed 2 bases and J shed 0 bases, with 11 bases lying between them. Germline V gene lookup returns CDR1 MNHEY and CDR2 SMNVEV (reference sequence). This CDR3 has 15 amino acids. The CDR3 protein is CASSLGGESSYEQYF. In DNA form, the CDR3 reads TGTGCCAGCAGTTTAGGAGGGGAAAGCTCCTACGAGCAGTACTTC.

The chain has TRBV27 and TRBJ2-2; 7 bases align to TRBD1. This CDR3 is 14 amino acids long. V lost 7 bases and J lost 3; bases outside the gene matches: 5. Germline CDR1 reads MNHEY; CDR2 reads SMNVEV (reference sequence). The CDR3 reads CASTSGQYTGELFF. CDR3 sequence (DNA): TGTGCCAGCACCTCGGGACAGTACACCGGGGAGCTGTTTTTT.

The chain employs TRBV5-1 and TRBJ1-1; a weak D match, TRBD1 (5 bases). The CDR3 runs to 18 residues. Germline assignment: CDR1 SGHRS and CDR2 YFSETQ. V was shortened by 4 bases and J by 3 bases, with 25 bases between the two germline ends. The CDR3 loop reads CASSLGQSLSRTYTEAFF. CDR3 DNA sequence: TGCGCCAGCAGCCTGGGGCAAAGTCTGTCCAGGACTTACACTGAAGCTTTCTTT.

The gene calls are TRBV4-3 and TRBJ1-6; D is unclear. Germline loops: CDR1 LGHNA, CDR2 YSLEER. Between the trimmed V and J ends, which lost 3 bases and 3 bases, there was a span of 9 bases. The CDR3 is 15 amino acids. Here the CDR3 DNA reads TGCGCCAGCAGCCACCAACAGAGCTATAATTCACCCCTCCACTTT. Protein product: CASSHQQSYNSPLHF.